This T cell receptor beta chain was captured by sequencing in a study of metastatic and nonmetastatic thyroid tumors. This clone was counted many times. TCRdb ran MiXCR on the PCR reads. The table has several thousand clones, 32% seen once. This CDR3 is 15 amino acids long. V lost 4 bases and J lost 13; bases outside the gene matches: 15. CDR1 SGHNT and CDR2 YYREEE come from the germline V gene (reference sequence). Treatment of any kind had been given to no patient before thyroid surgery. The sample was adjacent normal tissue. The genes are TRBV5-4 and TRBJ2-1, with 9 bases matching TRBD2. The sequence derives from a female donor with papillary thyroid cancer or a benign thyroid nodule (not recorded which). Some clones in this sample may be carry-over from other donors' samples. CDR3 coding DNA: TGTGCCAGCAGCGCCGGTTTAGCGGGAGAGGTTGGTCAGTTCTTC. Translating it yields CASSAGLAGEVGQFF.